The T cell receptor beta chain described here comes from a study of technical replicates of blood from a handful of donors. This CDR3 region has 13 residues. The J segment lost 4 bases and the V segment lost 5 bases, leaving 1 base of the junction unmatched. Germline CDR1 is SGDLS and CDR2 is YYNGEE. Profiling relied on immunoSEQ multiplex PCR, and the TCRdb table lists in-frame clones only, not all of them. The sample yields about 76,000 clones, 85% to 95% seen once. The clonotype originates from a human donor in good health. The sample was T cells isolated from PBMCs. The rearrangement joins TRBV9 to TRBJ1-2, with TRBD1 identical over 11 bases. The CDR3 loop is CASRGTGGYGYTF. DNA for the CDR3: TGTGCCAGCAGGGGGACAGGGGGCTATGGCTACACCTTC.